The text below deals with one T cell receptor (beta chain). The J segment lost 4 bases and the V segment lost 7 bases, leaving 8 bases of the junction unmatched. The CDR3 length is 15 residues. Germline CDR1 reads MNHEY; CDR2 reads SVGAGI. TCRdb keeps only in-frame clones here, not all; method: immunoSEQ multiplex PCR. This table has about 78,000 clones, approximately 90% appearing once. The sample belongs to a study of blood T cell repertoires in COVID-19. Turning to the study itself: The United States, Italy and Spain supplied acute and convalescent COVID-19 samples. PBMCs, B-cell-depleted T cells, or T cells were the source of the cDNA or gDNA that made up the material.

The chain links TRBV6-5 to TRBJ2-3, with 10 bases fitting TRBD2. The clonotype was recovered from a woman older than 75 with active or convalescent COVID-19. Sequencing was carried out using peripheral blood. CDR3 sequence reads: CASIDLAGAPDTQYF. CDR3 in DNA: TGTGCCAGCATAGACCTAGCGGGAGCTCCAGATACGCAGTATTTT.